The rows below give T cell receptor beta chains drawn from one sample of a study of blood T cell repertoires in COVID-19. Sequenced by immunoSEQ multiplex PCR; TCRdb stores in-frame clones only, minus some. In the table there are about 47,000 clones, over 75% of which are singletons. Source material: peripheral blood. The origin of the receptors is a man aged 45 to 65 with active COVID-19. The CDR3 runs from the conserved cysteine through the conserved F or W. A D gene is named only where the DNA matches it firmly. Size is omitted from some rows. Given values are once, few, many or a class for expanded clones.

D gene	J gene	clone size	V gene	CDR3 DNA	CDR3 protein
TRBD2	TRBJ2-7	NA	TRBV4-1	TGCGCCAGCAGCCCGTTTCGGGAGGGTAGGCGGATCTACGAGCAGTACTTC	CASSPFREGRRIYEQYF
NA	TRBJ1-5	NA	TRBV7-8	TGTGCCAGCAGTCCGGACAGAAATCAGCCCCAGCATTTT	CASSPDRNQPQHF
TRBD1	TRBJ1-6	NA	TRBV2	TGTGCCAGCGAGGGGGCCTCACCCCTCCACTTT	CASEGASPLHF
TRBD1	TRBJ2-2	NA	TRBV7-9	TGTGCCGGACGACAGGGGCGAACCGGGGAGCTGTTTTTT	CAGRQGRTGELFF
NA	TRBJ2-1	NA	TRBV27	TGTGCCACCCGGGGACTTCCTGAGACCGATGGTGAGTTCTTC	CATRGLPETDGEFF
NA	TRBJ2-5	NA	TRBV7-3	TGTGCCAGCAGCCCCATGGGGGGGCCGGAGACCCAGTACTTC	CASSPMGGPETQYF
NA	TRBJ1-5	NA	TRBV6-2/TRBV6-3	TGTGCCAGCAGTTACAATCGGAATCAGCCCCAGCATTTT	CASSYNRNQPQHF
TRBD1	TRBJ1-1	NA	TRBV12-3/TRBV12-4	TGTGCCAGCAGTTGGGGACAGGGCACTGAAGCTTTCTTT	CASSWGQGTEAFF
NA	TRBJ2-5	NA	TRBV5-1	TGCGCCAGCAGCTTTCAGGGGCAAGAGACCCAGTACTTC	CASSFQGQETQYF
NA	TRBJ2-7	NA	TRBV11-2	TGTGCCAGCAGCTTAAGTGGGGGCGTAATTGACGAGCAGTACTTC	CASSLSGGVIDEQYF
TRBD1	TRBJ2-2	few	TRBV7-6	TGTGCCAGCACTTACCGACAGGGCACCGGGGAGCTGTTTTTT	CASTYRQGTGELFF
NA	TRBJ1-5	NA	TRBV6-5	TGTGCCAGCAATAAACTGACAGATAGCAATCAGCCCCAGCATTTT	CASNKLTDSNQPQHF
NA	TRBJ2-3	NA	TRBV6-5	TGTGCCAGCAGACCTACAGGGACTAATACGCAGTATTTT	CASRPTGTNTQYF
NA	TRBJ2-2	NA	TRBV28	TGTGCCAGCAGCCCGAGCTCCACCGGGGAGCTGTTTTTT	CASSPSSTGELFF
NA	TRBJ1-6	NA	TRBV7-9	TGTGCCAGCAGCTTAGTGCAGTCGGCTTCGGGGTCACCCCTCCACTTT	CASSLVQSASGSPLHF
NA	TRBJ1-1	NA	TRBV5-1	TGCGCCAGCAGCTTGGGAACCCAGGCTCTTGCACTGGAAGCTTTCTTT	CASSLGTQALALEAFF
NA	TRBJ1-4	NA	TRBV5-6	TGTGCCAGCAGCTTGACGGGTAGTGAAAAACTGTTTTTT	CASSLTGSEKLFF
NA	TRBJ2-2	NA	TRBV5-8	TGTGCCAGCAGCTTGGGACGGGGGAACACCGGGGAGCTGTTTTTT	CASSLGRGNTGELFF
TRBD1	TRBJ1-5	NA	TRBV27	TGTGCCAGCAGGCCTGCCGGGACAGGGGTGAGTCAGCCCCAGCATTTT	CASRPAGTGVSQPQHF
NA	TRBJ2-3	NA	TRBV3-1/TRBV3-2	TGTGCCAGCAGCCAGAGCCGGGGAGTAACAGATACGCAGTATTTT	CASSQSRGVTDTQYF
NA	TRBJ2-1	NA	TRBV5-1	TGCGCCAGCAGCTTGGCCGGGCGGGCTGTCAATGAGCAGTTCTTC	CASSLAGRAVNEQFF
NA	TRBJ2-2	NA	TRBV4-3	TGCGCCAGCAGCCAAACCTCCAGGGGGGAGACCGGGGAGCTGTTTTTT	CASSQTSRGETGELFF